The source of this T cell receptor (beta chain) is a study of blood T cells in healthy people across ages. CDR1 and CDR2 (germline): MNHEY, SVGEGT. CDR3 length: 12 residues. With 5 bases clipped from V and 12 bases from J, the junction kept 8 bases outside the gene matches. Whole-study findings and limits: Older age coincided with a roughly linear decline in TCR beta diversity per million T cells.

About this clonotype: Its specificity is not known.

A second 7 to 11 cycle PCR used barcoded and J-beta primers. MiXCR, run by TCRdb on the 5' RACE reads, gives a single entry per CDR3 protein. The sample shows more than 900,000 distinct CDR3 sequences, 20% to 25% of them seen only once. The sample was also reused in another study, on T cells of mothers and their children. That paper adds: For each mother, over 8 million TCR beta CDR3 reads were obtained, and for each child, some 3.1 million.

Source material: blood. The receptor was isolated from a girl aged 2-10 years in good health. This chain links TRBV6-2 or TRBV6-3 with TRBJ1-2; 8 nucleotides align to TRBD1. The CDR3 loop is CASSPDRVGNTF. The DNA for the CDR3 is TGTGCCAGCAGTCCGGACAGGGTGGGAAACACCTTC.